This T cell receptor beta chain originates from a study of blood T cells in healthy people across ages. Study outcomes and limitations: Estimates drawn from one million T cells were deemed to understate diversity. Among long-lived donors, naive CD4+ cells were more numerous and diversity higher than in aged donors.

Per-sample PBMC isolation yielded at least 7 million cells. For this clonotype: Its target is unknown.

Primers used in a second PCR of roughly 6 to 11 cycles were a sample-barcoded 5' primer and a J-beta primer mix. Each cDNA molecule was tagged by a template-switch adaptor with 12 random nucleotides. One entry per CDR3 protein, called by TCRdb with MiXCR from the 5' RACE reads. The data show roughly 700,000 distinct CDR3 sequences, 49% seen once. Germline V gives CDR1 SGHTA, CDR2 FQGNSA. The CDR3 runs to 12 residues. The source is an older woman in good health. V usage is TRBV7-2 and J usage is TRBJ2-7; D ambiguous. The J call could be wrong; TRBJ2-5 is a better fit for the DNA end. What was sequenced was blood. CDR3 residues: CASSFMLETQYF. The CDR3 region has the DNA TGTGCCAGCAGCTTCATGTTGGAGACCCAGTACTTC.